These 9 T cell receptor beta chains were sequenced from one sample in a study of vaccination effects on CD4 cells after COVID-19. Method: immunoSEQ multiplex PCR; TCRdb's copy keeps in-frame clones and lacks some. The profile covers about 74,000 clones, with more than 70% appearing a single time and approximately 2% taken by the ten largest. These receptors' targets are unknown. Cultured cells yielded isolated CD4+ T cells after about ten days. Here the sequenced sample was CD4+ T cells from PBMCs cultured without peptide, taken before COVID-19 vaccination. These receptors came from a human donor who received a COVID-19 vaccine.

This chain uses TRBV19 with TRBJ1-5; a weak D match, TRBD1 (5 bases). V lost 7 bases and J lost 6, with 19 bases in between. The CDR3 consists of 15 residues. Germline V CDR1 and CDR2: LNHDA, SQIVND (reference sequence). CDR3 sequence: CASTSGDGRGQPQHF. CDR3 coding DNA: TGTGCCAGTACTTCTGGGGACGGTAGAGGTCAGCCCCAGCATTTT.

This chain connects TRBV19 to TRBJ1-5, with D unresolved. CDR1 is LNHDA, CDR2 SQIVND, per germline (reference sequence). V dropped 3 bases and J dropped 9 bases, with 18 bases sitting between them. This CDR3 comprises 15 residues. The CDR3 protein is CASSIDTYIQRPQHF. Here the CDR3 DNA reads TGTGCCAGTAGTATCGACACTTACATACAGAGGCCCCAGCATTTT.

This clone was recorded a few times. The chain uses TRBV18 and TRBJ2-2; D not certain. Germline CDR1 and CDR2: KGHSH and LQKENI. The CDR3 runs 13 residues. V dropped 4 bases and J dropped 5 bases, with 8 bases sitting between them. CDR3 DNA: TGTGCCAGCTCACGAATTAATACCGGGGAGCTGTTTTTT. Amino acid sequence: CASSRINTGELFF.

The V call is TRBV2, the J call TRBJ1-2; D perhaps matches TRBD1 (5 bases). Trimming pared 2 bases from V and 6 bases from J, leaving 13 bases between. CDR3 length: 14 residues. The germline V gene has CDR1 SNHLY and CDR2 FYNNEI. Here the CDR3 reads CASSEWGGDDGYTF. The CDR3 DNA reads as TGTGCCAGCAGTGAATGGGGGGGAGACGATGGCTACACCTTC.

The genes are TRBV6-5 and TRBJ1-3; 7 bases agree with TRBD1. This CDR3 is 14 amino acids long. CDR1 and CDR2 from the germline V gene are MNHEY and SVGAGI. The ends lost 4 bases at V and 9 bases at J; junction bases unmatched: 9. CDR3 nucleotides: TGTGCCAGCAGTTTCGACAGGGCGATTGGCACCATATATTTT. This gives the protein CASSFDRAIGTIYF.

This sequence joins TRBV5-4 and TRBJ1-6; D perhaps matches TRBD1 (5 bases). Germline lookup yields CDR1 SGHNT and CDR2 YYREEE (reference sequence). V was pared by 1 base and J by 7 bases, with 12 bases between. The CDR3 sequence is 15 residues long. CDR3 loop: CASSLILGGNSPLHF. The CDR3 DNA reads TGTGCCAGCAGCTTGATCCTCGGGGGGAATTCACCCCTCCACTTT. Full variable domain (remainder filled in from reference TRBV5-4 and TRBJ1-6): ETGVTQSPTHLIKTRGQQVTLRCSSQSGHNTVSWYQQALGQGPQFIFQYYREEENGRGNFPPRFSGLQFPNYSSELNVNALELDDSALYLCASSLILGGNSPLHFGNGTRLTVT.

The chain has TRBV5-1 and TRBJ1-2, with D perhaps matching TRBD1 (6 bases). Germline CDR1 reads SGHRS; CDR2 reads YFSETQ. Between the trimmed V and J ends, which lost 4 bases and 7 bases, there was a span of 11 bases. The CDR3 loop spans 12 amino acids. The CDR3 spells CASSPQGSGYTF. In nucleotides, the CDR3 is TGCGCCAGCAGCCCCCAGGGGTCTGGCTACACCTTC.

V is TRBV5-1 and J is TRBJ2-1; the D gene is possibly TRBD2 (5 bases). Germline-derived CDR1 and CDR2 are SGHRS and YFSETQ. V lost 0 bases and J 2 bases, leaving 9 bases between the germline ends. The length of the CDR3 is 15 residues. CDR3: CASSLVRETYNEQFF. CDR3 in DNA: TGCGCCAGCAGCTTGGTGAGGGAAACCTACAATGAGCAGTTCTTC.

The genes are TRBV4-3 and TRBJ1-6; 9 bases are shared with TRBD1. The germline V gene has CDR1 LGHNA and CDR2 YSLEER. This CDR3 region has 21 residues. V shed 0 bases and J 2 bases; nucleotides not matched to a gene: 14. This CDR3 is CASSQDFPGTGKVAYNSPLHF. In nucleotides, the CDR3 is TGCGCCAGCAGCCAAGATTTCCCCGGGACAGGGAAAGTGGCCTATAATTCACCCCTCCACTTT.